This T cell receptor (beta chain) came from a study of T cells in tuberculosis (dated by TCRdb to 2016 to 2018). For context, the study as a whole: To characterize T cells specific for the mycobacterial lipid antigen glucose monomycolate (GMM), the study used CD1B tetramers together with high-throughput TCR immunosequencing. IGRA-negative adolescents, IGRA-positive adolescents with latent tuberculosis and adults with active tuberculosis, ten per group, were compared in a South African clinical cohort. PBMC from active tuberculosis patients were archived either before standard anti-tuberculosis treatment began or within 7 days of its start. On the study overall, not on this receptor specifically: Shorter CDR3-alpha lengths in active tuberculosis patients partly drove the smaller NN-distances, and the TCR-beta difference was not statistically significant. Clinical samples were chosen by availability of cryopreserved specimens, and active tuberculosis cases were adults while controls were adolescents. Active tuberculosis TCR-alpha repertoires showed smaller mean NN-distances to GMM-specific TCRs than IGRA-negative controls, suggesting clonal expansion of these TCRs. A classifier using the diverse GMM-specific repertoire reached approximately 89% accuracy (AUROC about 0.9), compared with more than 65% accuracy using GEM motif frequencies.

What this sample's time point label stands for: new active TB diagnosis, blood taken before or within 7 days of starting treatment. Patients with active tuberculosis were defined as newly diagnosed, HIV-seronegative South African adults aged 18 years or older. Confirmation of active tuberculosis was obtained by positive sputum smear microscopy and/or positive M. tuberculosis culture. Unsorted cryopreserved PBMC were immunosequenced, covering on average roughly 98,000 T cells per clinical donor. In the case of this clone: No antigen is known for it. Nothing much larger sits one base from this clone, and base qualities are not available.

Reading the germline V gene (reference sequence) gives CDR1 LNHDA and CDR2 SQIVND. Trimming takes 5 bases off V and 10 bases off J; junction bases not matched to a gene: 10. The CDR3 spans 16 residues, from the cysteine through the phenylalanine. The only DNA kept is the CDR3, 48 bases in frame from the first base. TCR libraries were generated with the immunoSEQ multiplex PCR assay, using TCR-beta and/or TCR-alpha/delta assays for each sample. Amplified TCR libraries were sequenced on the Illumina high-throughput platform. The source study handled its data this way. Clustering and dimensionality reduction relied on pairwise TCRdist distances among GMM-specific receptors from T cells that were either sorted ex vivo or expanded in vitro. Each clinical repertoire received a mean NN-distance score, defined as the average TCRdist to the nearest 10% of tetramer-positive reference sequences. GEM TCR motif frequency was computed as the fraction of unique TCRs matching known GEM sequences by V/J usage and CDR3 length. Linear discriminant analysis with leave-one-out cross-validation, implemented in scikit-learn, was used to classify active tuberculosis. TCRdb obtained this table from immuneACCESS and retained in-frame rearrangements with V and J assigned. These tables miss some clones; where compared with another copy, unresolved V genes account for less than half of the shortfall, and the remainder is unexplained. The V and J calls and clone size are taken from that table; D and trimming were inferred from the DNA. The sample has tens of thousands of clones on record, approximately 85% of them singletons. Of the sample, 15% falls within the top ten clones.

Sequencing used PBMCs, obtained at tuberculosis diagnosis. The chain joins TRBV19 to TRBJ2-1, with 14 bases in between that match TRBD2. The TCR was taken from an adult with tuberculosis. CDR3 reads: CASSGRLAGGPGEQFF. The sequence in DNA is TGTGCCAGTAGTGGGAGACTAGCGGGAGGGCCGGGGGAGCAGTTCTTC.